These 30 T cell receptor beta chains originate from one sample sequenced in a study of T cell responses to AZD1222 COVID-19 vaccine. The protocol was immunoSEQ multiplex PCR, while the TCRdb copy is restricted to in-frame clones and leaves out a portion. Of 95,000 to 130,000 clones listed, 70% to 90% are singletons. The sample in question was peripheral blood, obtained on day 0 of MenACWY control vaccination. These receptors all come from an adult in good health.

The V gene is TRBV10-1, the J gene TRBJ2-5; 11 bases fit TRBD1. The CDR3 totals 16 residues. Germline CDR1 reads WNHNN; CDR2 reads SYGVQD (reference sequence). V lost 5 bases to trimming and J lost 8 bases; unmatched junction nucleotides: 13. CDR3 DNA sequence: TGCGCCAGCAGTCCGGCGGGACAGGGGGGAACCACTACCCAGTACTTC. As protein: CASSPAGQGGTTTQYF.

This clone appeared a few times. The J gene is TRBJ2-3, the V gene TRBV24-1; D unresolved. This CDR3 has 17 residues. The V and J ends lost 2 bases and 3 bases respectively, with 17 bases between them. The germline gives CDR1 KGHDR, CDR2 SFDVKD. The CDR3 DNA reads TGTGCCACCAGTGATTGGAAGGGCTCGCGTCAGACAGATACGCAGTATTTT. It encodes CATSDWKGSRQTDTQYF.

The rearrangement joins TRBV28 to TRBJ1-6, with D unclear. The germline CDR1 and CDR2 sequences are MDHEN and SYDVKM. The CDR3 is made up of 12 amino acids. Trimming shortened V by 2 bases and J by 7 bases, and 3 bases separated the two germline ends. In DNA form, the CDR3 reads TGTGCCAGCAGTTTACAGAATTCACCCCTCCACTTT. It yields the protein CASSLQNSPLHF. The entire variable domain, with the rest obtained from reference TRBV28 and TRBJ1-6, is as follows: DVKVTQSSRYLVKRTGEKVFLECVQDMDHENMFWYRQDPGLGLRLIYFSYDVKMKEKGDIPEGYSVSREKKERFSLILESASTNQTSMYLCASSLQNSPLHFGNGTRLTVT.

V and J are TRBV7-8 and TRBJ1-6, with a weak D call TRBD1 (5 bases). Trimming removed 6 bases from V and 5 bases from J, with 20 bases in between. CDR1 and CDR2 from the germline V gene are SGHVS and FQNEAQ. This CDR3 has 17 residues. The DNA of the CDR3 is TGTGCCAGCAGGGGAGGCCCAGGACATACACATAATTCACCCCTCCACTTT. Translating gives CASRGGPGHTHNSPLHF.

The rearrangement joins TRBV2 to TRBJ2-5, with D perhaps TRBD1 or TRBD2 (5 bases each). This CDR3 contains 14 residues. Germline CDR1 reads SNHLY; CDR2 reads FYNNEI. With 7 bases removed from V and 2 bases from J, the gap between germline ends came to 14 bases. The chain's CDR3 is CASMRGRAQETQYF. Written as DNA, the CDR3 is TGTGCCAGCATGAGGGGCAGGGCGCAAGAGACCCAGTACTTC.

The chain carries TRBV7-8 and TRBJ1-1; 9 nucleotides align to TRBD1. The germline gives CDR1 SGHVS, CDR2 FQNEAQ. This CDR3 is 16 amino acids long. The trim removed 2 bases at V and 1 base at J, leaving 5 bases unmatched. CDR3 DNA: TGTGCCAGCAGCTTAAGACGGGGACAGGGGAACACTGAAGCTTTCTTT. This gives the protein CASSLRRGQGNTEAFF.

The genes are TRBV10-1 and TRBJ1-2; possibly TRBD1 for D (5 bases). Germline values: CDR1 WNHNN, CDR2 SYGVQD (reference sequence). With 0 bases removed from V and 3 bases from J, the gap between germline ends came to 5 bases. The CDR3 is 13 amino acids. The CDR3 bases are TGCGCCAGCAGTGAGTCACAGGACTATGGCTACACCTTC. Protein sequence: CASSESQDYGYTF.

V usage is TRBV9 and J usage is TRBJ1-6, with a tentative D call TRBD1 (5 bases). Germline values: CDR1 SGDLS, CDR2 YYNGEE. V lost 1 base and J 10 bases, leaving 12 bases between the germline ends. This CDR3 spans 14 amino acids. This CDR3 reads CASSVRGNGSPLHF. The CDR3 nucleotides read TGTGCCAGCAGCGTAAGGGGTAATGGATCACCCCTCCACTTT.

Details on this clone: One end of the junction varies from germline; a read error may be responsible. J is TRBJ1-5 and V is TRBV28, with D unresolved. The CDR3 extends over 12 amino acids. CDR1 MDHEN and CDR2 SYDVKM come from the germline V gene. The CDR3 loop reads CAGSLFGQPQHF. CDR3 in DNA: TGTGCCGGCAGTTTATTTGGTCAGCCCCAGCATTTT.

The table lists this clone with a few counts. The V call is TRBV10-3, the J call TRBJ1-6; 7 bases match TRBD1. Germline CDR1 and CDR2: ENHRY and SYGVKD. The CDR3 is 16 amino acids. V trimming: 4 bases; J trimming: 6 bases; junction bases outside the gene matches: 9. DNA for the CDR3: TGTGCCATCAGTGCCGAGACAGGGTACCTTAATTCACCCCTCCACTTT. Translation gives CAISAETGYLNSPLHF.

This sequence joins TRBV6-5 and TRBJ1-1; tentatively, D is TRBD1 (6 bases). CDR1 is MNHEY and CDR2 is SVGAGI in the germline V gene. The CDR3 sequence is 14 residues long. V gave up 8 bases and J gave up 1 base, with 14 bases separating them. CDR3 protein: CASGAGDTNTEAFF. CDR3 DNA sequence: TGTGCCAGCGGAGCAGGGGATACGAACACTGAAGCTTTCTTT.

The CDR3 sequence is CAISQGNEQFF. The CDR3 nucleotides read TGTGCCATTTCGCAGGGGAATGAGCAGTTCTTC. The chain recombines TRBV2 with TRBJ2-1, with D maybe TRBD1 (6 bases). CDR1 and CDR2 (germline): SNHLY, FYNNEI. Trimming left V 10 bases short and J 7 bases short, with 11 bases between. The CDR3 consists of 11 residues.

The chain uses TRBV6-2 or TRBV6-3 and TRBJ2-7; D ambiguous. Germline V gene data show CDR1 as MNHEY and CDR2 as SVGEGT. Trimming cost V 5 bases and J 0 bases, with 5 bases left between them. CDR3 length equals 12 residues. CDR3 in amino acids: CASSITSYEQYF. CDR3 DNA sequence: TGTGCCAGCAGTATTACCTCCTACGAGCAGTACTTC.

The chain uses TRBV7-2 and TRBJ1-2, with a tentative D call TRBD1 (5 bases). V was shortened by 0 bases and J by 6 bases, with 17 bases between the two germline ends. From germline, CDR1 is SGHTA and CDR2 FQGNSA. The CDR3 totals 16 residues. CDR3 nucleotide sequence: TGTGCCAGCAGCTTAGCGCGTAGGAGGGGATGGGATGGCTACACCTTC. It translates to CASSLARRRGWDGYTF.

The chain links TRBV7-2 to TRBJ2-3; no clear D gene. CDR1 is SGHTA and CDR2 is FQGNSA in the germline V gene. This CDR3 region has 12 residues. The V gene lost 1 base and the J gene lost 2 bases, with 1 base spanning the gap. The CDR3 loop is CASSLDTDTQYF. In DNA form, the CDR3 reads TGTGCCAGCAGCTTAGACACAGATACGCAGTATTTT.

The rearrangement joins TRBV2 to TRBJ2-4; TRBD1 matches at 8 bases. The germline V gene encodes CDR1 SNHLY and CDR2 FYNNEI. The CDR3 length is 15 residues. The trim removed 4 bases at V and 6 bases at J, leaving 8 bases unmatched. CDR3 DNA sequence: TGTGCCAGCAGTGTAGGGGGGCAGGGGGCAAACATTCAGTACTTC. Translation: CASSVGGQGANIQYF.

This clone appeared a single time. The J gene is TRBJ1-1, the V gene TRBV6-5; tentatively, D is TRBD1 (5 bases). CDR1 MNHEY and CDR2 SVGAGI come from the germline V gene. This CDR3 has 13 residues. V was shortened by 5 bases and J by 11 bases, with 18 bases between the two germline ends. CDR3: CASSLGTSARAFF. Written as DNA, the CDR3 is TGTGCCAGCAGTCTCGGGACCTCGGCACGGGCTTTCTTT.

V is TRBV6-5 and J is TRBJ2-3; a possible D gene is TRBD2 (6 bases). Germline CDR1 reads MNHEY; CDR2 reads SVGAGI. V was shortened by 6 bases and J by 0 bases, with 10 bases between the two germline ends. The CDR3 runs 14 residues. The CDR3 sequence: CASRGGDSTDTQYF. CDR3 coding DNA: TGTGCCAGCAGGGGGGGTGACAGCACAGATACGCAGTATTTT.

The rearrangement joins TRBV6-6 to TRBJ1-5, with 7 bases that match TRBD1. The CDR3 runs to 15 residues. The V and J ends lost 2 bases and 4 bases, in that order; junction bases with no gene match: 5. Germline CDR1 and CDR2: MNHNY and SVGAGI (reference sequence). The CDR3 loop reads CASSYQGQNNQPQHF. In nucleotides, the CDR3 is TGTGCCAGCAGTTACCAGGGACAGAATAATCAGCCCCAGCATTTT.

In its sample, this clone was seen once. The DNA of the CDR3 is TGTGCCAGCAGCTTACAGGTCGGTCTCTGGGGGCTATACAATGAGCAGTTCTTC. Its protein is CASSLQVGLWGLYNEQFF. This sequence joins TRBV13 and TRBJ2-1; D possibly corresponds to TRBD1 (6 bases). CDR3 size: 18 residues. Germline CDR1 is PRHDT and CDR2 is FYEKMQ (reference sequence). V was shortened by 2 bases and J by 4 bases, with 21 bases between the two germline ends.

The chain carries TRBV5-6 and TRBJ2-7; 8 nucleotides align to TRBD1. Germline CDR1 SGHDT, CDR2 YYEEEE. This CDR3 contains 14 residues. J lost 6 bases, V lost 4 bases, and 9 bases had no gene match. CDR3 amino acids: CASSTGTGVTEQYF. The CDR3 DNA follows: TGTGCCAGCAGCACCGGGACAGGTGTAACCGAGCAGTACTTC.

This rearrangement joins TRBV18 to TRBJ2-7; the D call may be TRBD1 or TRBD2 (5 bases each). This CDR3 comprises 12 residues. Trimming took 3 bases from V and 5 from J, leaving 8 bases between them. Germline V gene sequence: CDR1 KGHSH, CDR2 LQKENI. Here the CDR3 DNA reads TGTGCCAGCTCACCCCGGGACGACGAGCAGTACTTC. This encodes CASSPRDDEQYF.

The chain is built from TRBV20-1 and TRBJ2-7, with 8 nucleotides matching TRBD2. This CDR3 comprises 13 residues. Germline V CDR1 and CDR2: DFQATT, SNEGSKA (reference sequence). The junction had 8 bases not matched to a gene; V was cut back by 3 bases and J by 7 bases. The CDR3 DNA follows: TGCAGTGCTAGTAGCGGGGTCCTAAGAGAGCAGTACTTC. This gives the protein CSASSGVLREQYF.

The chain employs TRBV21-1 and TRBJ2-1. TRBV21-1 is listed as a pseudogene. The CDR3 consists of 16 residues. DNA for the CDR3: TGTGCCAGCAGCAATCGGGGCAATCTGGGGTATAATGAGCAGTTCTTC. It encodes CASSNRGNLGYNEQFF.

This clone was counted only a few times. The V call is TRBV18, the J call TRBJ2-7; D might be TRBD1 (6 bases). Germline assignment: CDR1 KGHSH and CDR2 LQKENI. Deletions cut 5 bases from V and 2 bases from J, with 16 bases between. The CDR3 is 15 residues long. CDR3 region: CASSAHPGQTYEQYF. CDR3 sequence (DNA): TGTGCCAGCTCAGCCCACCCCGGACAGACCTACGAGCAGTACTTC.

The chain employs TRBV18 and TRBJ1-2; D call uncertain. Per germline, CDR1 KGHSH and CDR2 LQKENI. The CDR3 totals 13 residues. Trimming took off 2 bases at V and 4 bases at J, with 8 bases between the two ends. The CDR3 nucleotides read TGTGCCAGCTCACCAGTGGTTAGCTATGGCTACACCTTC. Translating it yields CASSPVVSYGYTF. The whole variable domain, filled in from reference TRBV18 and TRBJ1-2, reads NAGVMQNPRHLVRRRGQEARLRCSPMKGHSHVYWYRQLPEEGLKFMVYLQKENIIDESGMPKERFSAEFPKEGPSILRIQQVVRGDSAAYFCASSPVVSYGYTFGSGTRLTVV.

The chain recombines TRBV18 with TRBJ1-3; D not resolved. CDR3 length equals 13 residues. Germline V CDR1 and CDR2: KGHSH, LQKENI. The V gene lost 5 bases and the J gene lost 0 bases, with 5 bases spanning the gap. In DNA form, the CDR3 reads TGTGCCAGCTCAGTAGGCTCTGGAAACACCATATATTTT. Translation: CASSVGSGNTIYF. The full variable domain, with the rest looked up from reference TRBV18 and TRBJ1-3, is NAGVMQNPRHLVRRRGQEARLRCSPMKGHSHVYWYRQLPEEGLKFMVYLQKENIIDESGMPKERFSAEFPKEGPSILRIQQVVRGDSAAYFCASSVGSGNTIYFGEGSWLTVV.

The genes are TRBV2 and TRBJ1-2; the D is unclear. From germline, CDR1 is SNHLY and CDR2 FYNNEI. The CDR3 has 17 amino acids. V was trimmed by 2 bases and J by 2 bases, leaving 18 bases between them. The CDR3 DNA reads as TGTGCCAGCAGTGAAATTCCGGGGTCGGAACTAAACTATGGCTACACCTTC. It codes for CASSEIPGSELNYGYTF.

J is TRBJ1-2 and V is TRBV27; TRBD1 might be the D (5 bases). CDR3 length: 13 amino acids. Germline V gene sequence: CDR1 MNHEY, CDR2 SMNVEV (reference sequence). Trimming stripped 3 bases from V and 4 bases from J, with 9 bases between. In DNA form, the CDR3 reads TGTGCCAGCAGTTTCAGGGAAGGCTATGGCTACACCTTC. Amino acids: CASSFREGYGYTF.

CDR3 region: CASKRRAATNEKLFF. CDR3 DNA sequence: TGTGCCAGTAAACGCAGGGCGGCAACTAATGAAAAACTGTTTTTT. This chain joins TRBV19 and TRBJ1-4; TRBD1 might be the D (5 bases). From germline, CDR1 is LNHDA and CDR2 SQIVND (reference sequence). The CDR3 is made up of 15 amino acids. V lost 7 bases and J lost 0, with 12 bases in between.